This T cell receptor beta chain was captured by sequencing in a study of control samples from healthy donors and cancer patients. Profiling relied on immunoSEQ multiplex PCR, and the TCRdb table lists in-frame clones only, not all of them. This table has some 120,000 clones, 75% to 95% appearing once. This CDR3 region has 15 residues. The trim removed 4 bases at V and 7 bases at J, leaving 10 bases unmatched. Per the germline V gene, CDR1 is SNHLY and CDR2 is FYNNEI. This clone was seen a single time. The source is a man aged 18 to 35 in good health. The sequenced material came from blood. The chain has TRBV2 and TRBJ2-7; 10 bases align to TRBD1. In nucleotides, the CDR3 is TGTGCCAGCAGTGTTACGACAGGGGGCTCGGGTGAGCAGTACTTC. Its protein is CASSVTTGGSGEQYF.